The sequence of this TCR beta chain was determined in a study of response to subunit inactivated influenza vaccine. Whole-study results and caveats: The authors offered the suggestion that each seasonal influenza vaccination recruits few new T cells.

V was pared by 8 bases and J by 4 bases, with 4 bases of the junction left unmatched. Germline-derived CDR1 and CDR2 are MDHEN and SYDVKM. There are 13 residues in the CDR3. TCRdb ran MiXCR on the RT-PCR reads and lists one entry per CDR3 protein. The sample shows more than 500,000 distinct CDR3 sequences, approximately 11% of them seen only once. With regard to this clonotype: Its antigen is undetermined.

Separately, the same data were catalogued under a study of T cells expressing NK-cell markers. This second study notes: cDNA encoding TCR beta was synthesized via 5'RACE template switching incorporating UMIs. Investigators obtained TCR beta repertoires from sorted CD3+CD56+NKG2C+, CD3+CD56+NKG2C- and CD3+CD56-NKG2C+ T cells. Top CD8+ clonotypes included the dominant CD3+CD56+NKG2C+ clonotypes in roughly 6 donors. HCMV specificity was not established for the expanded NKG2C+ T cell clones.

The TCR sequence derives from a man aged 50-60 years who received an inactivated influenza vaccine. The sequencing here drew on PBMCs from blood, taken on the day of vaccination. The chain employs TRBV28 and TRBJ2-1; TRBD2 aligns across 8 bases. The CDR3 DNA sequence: TGTGCCAGCCAAAGCGGGAGTTACAATGAGCAGTTCTTC. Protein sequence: CASQSGSYNEQFF.